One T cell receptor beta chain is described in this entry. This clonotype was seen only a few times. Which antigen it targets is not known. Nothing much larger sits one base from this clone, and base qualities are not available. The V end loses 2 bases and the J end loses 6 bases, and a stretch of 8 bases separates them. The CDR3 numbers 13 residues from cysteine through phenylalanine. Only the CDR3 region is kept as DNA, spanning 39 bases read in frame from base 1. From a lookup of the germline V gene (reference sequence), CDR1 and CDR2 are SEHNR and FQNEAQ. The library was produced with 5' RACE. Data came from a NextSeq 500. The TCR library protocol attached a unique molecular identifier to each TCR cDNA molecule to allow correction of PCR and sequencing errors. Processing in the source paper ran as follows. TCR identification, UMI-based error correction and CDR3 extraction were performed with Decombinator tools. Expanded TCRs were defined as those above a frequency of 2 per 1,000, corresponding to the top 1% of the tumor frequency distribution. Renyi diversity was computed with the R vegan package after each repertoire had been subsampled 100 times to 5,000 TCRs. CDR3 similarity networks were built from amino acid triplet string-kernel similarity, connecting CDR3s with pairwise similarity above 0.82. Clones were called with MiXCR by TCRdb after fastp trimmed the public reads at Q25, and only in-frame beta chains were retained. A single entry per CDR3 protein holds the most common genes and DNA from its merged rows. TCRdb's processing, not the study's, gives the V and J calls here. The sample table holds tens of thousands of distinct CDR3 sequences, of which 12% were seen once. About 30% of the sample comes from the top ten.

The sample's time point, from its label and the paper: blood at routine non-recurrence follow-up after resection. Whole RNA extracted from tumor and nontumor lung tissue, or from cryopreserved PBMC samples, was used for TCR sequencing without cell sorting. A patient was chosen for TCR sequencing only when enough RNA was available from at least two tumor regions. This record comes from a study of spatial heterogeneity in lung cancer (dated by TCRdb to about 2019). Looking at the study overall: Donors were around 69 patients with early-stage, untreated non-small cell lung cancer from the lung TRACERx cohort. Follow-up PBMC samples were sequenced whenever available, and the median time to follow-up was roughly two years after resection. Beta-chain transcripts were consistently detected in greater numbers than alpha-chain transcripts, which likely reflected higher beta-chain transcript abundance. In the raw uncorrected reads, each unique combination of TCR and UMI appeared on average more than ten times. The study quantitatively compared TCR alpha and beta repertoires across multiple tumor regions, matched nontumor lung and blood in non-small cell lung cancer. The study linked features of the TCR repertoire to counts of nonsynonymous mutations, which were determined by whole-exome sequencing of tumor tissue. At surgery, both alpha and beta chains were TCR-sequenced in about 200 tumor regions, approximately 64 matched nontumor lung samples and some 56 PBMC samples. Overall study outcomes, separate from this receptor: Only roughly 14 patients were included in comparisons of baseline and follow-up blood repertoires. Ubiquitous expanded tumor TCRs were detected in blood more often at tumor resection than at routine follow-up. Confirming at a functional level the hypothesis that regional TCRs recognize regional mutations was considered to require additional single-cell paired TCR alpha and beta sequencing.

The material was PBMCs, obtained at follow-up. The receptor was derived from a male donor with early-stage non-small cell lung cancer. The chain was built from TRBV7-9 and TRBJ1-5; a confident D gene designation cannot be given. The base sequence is TGTGCCAGCAGCTTAACGGGCCCTCAGCCCCAGCATTTT. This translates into CASSLTGPQPQHF.